What follows are 26 T cell receptor beta chains derived from one specimen sequenced in a study of cytomegalovirus exposure and HLA in healthy donors. PCR primers comprised 60 Vbeta and 13 Jbeta primers. Clones were sequenced by immunoSEQ multiplex PCR, and TCRdb holds only the in-frame ones, with some missing. The profile shows 150,000 or so clones, roughly 75% of them singletons. The specimen sequenced was PBMCs. All receptors come from a man between 18 and 35 years old in good health and CMV-seropositive.

V is TRBV7-2 and J is TRBJ2-2; 9 nucleotides line up with TRBD2. CDR1 is SGHTA, CDR2 FQGNSA, per germline. V gave up 3 bases and J gave up 5 bases; unmatched junction bases: 7. The CDR3 is 16 amino acids. The CDR3 DNA follows: TGTGCCAGCAGCTTGACGATAGCGGGAGCGACCGGGGAGCTGTTTTTT. Translation gives CASSLTIAGATGELFF.

The chain employs TRBV27 and TRBJ2-7; TRBD2 might be the D (5 bases). The CDR3 loop spans 13 amino acids. Per the germline V gene, CDR1 is MNHEY and CDR2 is SMNVEV (reference sequence). Between the trimmed V and J ends, which lost 8 bases and 0 bases, there was a span of 11 bases. Here the CDR3 DNA reads TGTGCCAGCTCAGACCGGGGCTCCTACGAGCAGTACTTC. It is translated as CASSDRGSYEQYF.

This chain joins TRBV6-5 and TRBJ2-3, with 9 nucleotides matching TRBD2. This CDR3 is built from 16 residues. Per the germline V gene, CDR1 is MNHEY and CDR2 is SVGAGI. The trim removed 2 bases at V and 4 bases at J, leaving 7 bases unmatched. The CDR3 loop is CASSYGPRTSADTQYF. The CDR3 region has the DNA TGTGCCAGCAGTTACGGCCCCCGGACTAGCGCAGATACGCAGTATTTT.

The gene calls are TRBV11-2 and TRBJ2-7; 10 positions agree with TRBD2. Germline V CDR1 and CDR2: SGHAT, FQNNGV. The length of the CDR3 is 16 residues. V dropped 4 bases and J dropped 6; count of bases not matched to a gene: 12. The CDR3 spells CASSWGVKREGLEQYF. The CDR3 DNA follows: TGTGCCAGCAGCTGGGGGGTTAAGCGGGAGGGCCTCGAGCAGTACTTC.

The chain combines TRBV7-2 with TRBJ2-2, with TRBD2 matching 7 bases. Losses at the gene ends were 2 bases for V and 1 base for J; bases not matched to a gene: 4. This CDR3 region has 16 residues. Germline V gene data show CDR1 as SGHTA and CDR2 as FQGNSA. This chain's CDR3 is CASSLWPSGNTGELFF. The CDR3, as DNA: TGTGCCAGCAGCTTATGGCCTAGCGGGAACACCGGGGAGCTGTTTTTT.

The chain recombines TRBV30 with TRBJ2-1; 16 bases map to TRBD2. The V gene's germline CDR1 is GTSNPN and CDR2 SVGIG (reference sequence). The ends lost 0 bases at V and 9 bases at J; junction bases unmatched: 5. The CDR3 runs to 16 residues. Here the CDR3 reads CAWSVLGTSGRGEQFF. The CDR3 bases are TGTGCCTGGAGTGTACTCGGGACTAGCGGGAGGGGTGAGCAGTTCTTC.

This rearrangement joins TRBV9 to TRBJ2-2, with D possibly being TRBD2 (8 bases). The CDR3 totals 18 residues. Germline assignment: CDR1 SGDLS and CDR2 YYNGEE. V gave up 3 bases and J gave up 3 bases, with 21 bases separating them. Here the CDR3 DNA reads TGTGCCAGCAGCGCCACCCCGGGGGGGGACAGACACACCGGGGAGCTGTTTTTT. Its protein is CASSATPGGDRHTGELFF.

V gene TRBV6-1 combines with J gene TRBJ2-7; D gene ambiguous. The length of the CDR3 is 14 residues. V lost 0 bases, J lost 2 bases, and 8 bases lay in between. Germline CDR1 reads MNHNS; CDR2 reads SASEGT. CDR3 coding DNA: TGTGCCAGCAGTGAAGCGGAACAGACCTACGAGCAGTACTTC. Amino acids: CASSEAEQTYEQYF.

Only one count was recorded for this clone. J is TRBJ2-1 and V is TRBV4-2; TRBD2 agrees at 10 bases. The ends lost 0 bases at V and 1 base at J; junction bases unmatched: 9. The CDR3 has 19 amino acids. Per germline, CDR1 LGHNA and CDR2 YNFKEQ. CDR3 sequence (DNA): TGTGCCAGCAGCCAAGATTCTAGCGGGAGCCCTTCATCCTACAATGAGCAGTTCTTC. Translated: CASSQDSSGSPSSYNEQFF.

The chain links TRBV5-8 to TRBJ1-5; D is uncertain. There are 12 residues in the CDR3. Trimming stripped 4 bases from V and 4 bases from J, with 6 bases between. From germline, CDR1 is SGHTS and CDR2 YDEGEE. This chain's CDR3 is CASSPGNQPQHF. DNA of the CDR3: TGTGCCAGCAGCCCCGGGAATCAGCCCCAGCATTTT.

This clone was seen a handful of times. The chain links TRBV18 to TRBJ2-7; 9 bases line up with TRBD1. The CDR3 has 17 residues. Germline CDR1 and CDR2: KGHSH and LQKENI. Germline trimming cut 6 bases from V and 3 bases from J; bases unmatched to any gene: 15. This CDR3 is CASSFPGTGTGIYEQYF. In nucleotides, the CDR3 is TGTGCCAGCTCCTTTCCCGGTACCGGGACAGGGATCTACGAGCAGTACTTC.

The V call is TRBV4-1, the J call TRBJ2-7; D perhaps matches TRBD1 (5 bases). This CDR3 spans 13 amino acids. V dropped 0 bases and J dropped 13 bases, with 16 bases sitting between them. Germline V lookup: CDR1 MGHRA, CDR2 YSYEKL. This chain's CDR3 is CASSQDGASRIYF. The CDR3 bases are TGCGCCAGCAGCCAAGATGGGGCGAGTAGGATATACTTC.

The rearrangement uses TRBV2 and TRBJ2-7; 7 bases line up with TRBD2. Germline loops: CDR1 SNHLY, CDR2 FYNNEI. Trimming at V came to 3 bases and at J to 3 bases, leaving 11 bases not matched to a gene. The CDR3 length is 16 residues. The chain's CDR3 is CASSEGPSGMSYEQYF. The CDR3 nucleotides read TGTGCCAGCAGTGAGGGGCCCAGCGGGATGAGCTACGAGCAGTACTTC.

The rearrangement joins TRBV9 to TRBJ2-1; maybe TRBD1 (5 bases). The CDR3 sequence is 12 residues long. The germline V and J ends were trimmed by 1 base and 9 bases, with 8 bases remaining between them. Per germline, CDR1 SGDLS and CDR2 YYNGEE. As DNA, the CDR3 is TGTGCCAGCAGCGTACAGGGAAGTGAGCAGTTCTTC. This codes for CASSVQGSEQFF.

The chain carries TRBV5-1 and TRBJ2-5, with D possibly TRBD1 on 7 matching bases. There are 17 residues in the CDR3. The V end lost 4 bases, the J end lost 4 bases, and 23 bases lay between the germline ends. CDR1 and CDR2 from the germline V gene are SGHRS and YFSETQ. The CDR3 bases are TGCGCCAGCAGCATCAAGACCGTGACAGGGAGGAGAGAGACCCAGTACTTC. The encoded protein is CASSIKTVTGRRETQYF.

The chain combines TRBV5-6 with TRBJ2-7; D is possibly TRBD2 (6 bases). Germline CDR1 SGHDT, CDR2 YYEEEE. Trimming left V 3 bases short and J 4 bases short, with 8 bases between. This CDR3 contains 12 residues. The CDR3 loop reads CASSSGVYEQYF. The CDR3 DNA is TGTGCCAGCAGCTCGGGGGTATACGAGCAGTACTTC.

The chain employs TRBV12-5 and TRBJ2-2; maybe TRBD2 (5 bases). Trimming shortened V by 6 bases and J by 7 bases, and 12 bases separated the two germline ends. Germline V gene sequence: CDR1 LGHNT, CDR2 FRNRAP. CDR3 length: 13 residues. The CDR3 DNA reads as TGTGCTAGTGGACTAGAGTCGGTCGGGGAGCTGTTTTTT. Protein sequence: CASGLESVGELFF.

The CDR3 reads CASSKERGGKRSGYTF. The CDR3 region has the DNA TGTGCCAGCAGCAAAGAGAGAGGGGGAAAAAGATCGGGCTACACCTTC. This chain links TRBV21-1 with TRBJ1-2; the D call in the table, TRBD1, was not verified against the DNA. TRBV21-1 is a pseudogene locus. CDR3 length equals 16 residues.

The chain links TRBV7-3 to TRBJ2-1; possibly TRBD2 for D (6 bases). This CDR3 is 13 amino acids long. V lost 2 bases to trimming and J lost 9 bases, with 11 bases between them. CDR1 is SGHTA, CDR2 FQGTGA, per germline. The CDR3 loop reads CASSLPGGAEQFF. CDR3 DNA sequence: TGTGCCAGCAGCTTACCAGGAGGGGCTGAGCAGTTCTTC.

CDR3 region: CATSPGTGGQTEAFF. The DNA for the CDR3 is TGTGCCACCAGCCCCGGGACAGGGGGCCAGACTGAAGCTTTCTTT. This chain links TRBV15 with TRBJ1-1; the match to TRBD1 covers 12 bases. The CDR3 extends over 15 amino acids. Germline V gives CDR1 LNHNV, CDR2 YYDKDF (reference sequence). V lost 5 bases and J lost 5; bases outside the gene matches: 6.

The chain links TRBV6-5 to TRBJ2-2; 10 bases match TRBD1. CDR3 length equals 16 residues. The V gene's germline CDR1 is MNHEY and CDR2 SVGAGI. Unmatched junction bases numbered 9, after V lost 2 bases and J lost 9 bases. The CDR3 spells CASSYRGDRGQRELFF. CDR3 sequence (DNA): TGTGCCAGCAGTTACAGAGGGGACAGGGGACAGCGGGAGCTGTTTTTT.

The V call is TRBV9, the J call TRBJ1-1; tentative D call: TRBD1 (5 bases). Germline V gene lookup returns CDR1 SGDLS and CDR2 YYNGEE. Trimming left V 0 bases short and J 5 bases short, with 8 bases between. The CDR3 loop spans 13 amino acids. CDR3 loop: CASSVGAGTEAFF. CDR3 bases: TGTGCCAGCAGCGTAGGGGCAGGGACTGAAGCTTTCTTT.

The chain carries TRBV9 and TRBJ1-1; D gene unclear. V lost 0 bases and J 6 bases, leaving 15 bases between the germline ends. This CDR3 region has 15 residues. Germline values: CDR1 SGDLS, CDR2 YYNGEE. The CDR3 protein is CASSVETDGWSEAFF. For the CDR3, the DNA is TGTGCCAGCAGCGTAGAAACCGATGGCTGGTCTGAAGCTTTCTTT.

The gene calls are TRBV5-1 and TRBJ2-2; unclear D gene. The germline V gene has CDR1 SGHRS and CDR2 YFSETQ. The CDR3 is 16 residues long. V dropped 4 bases and J dropped 3 bases, with 16 bases sitting between them. The CDR3 DNA follows: TGCGCCAGCAGCCTAGGATGGATCCCGGACACCGGGGAGCTGTTTTTT. As protein: CASSLGWIPDTGELFF.

The chain is built from TRBV6-1 and TRBJ2-3, with 8 positions matching TRBD2. Germline-derived CDR1 and CDR2 are MNHNS and SASEGT. V lost 0 bases to trimming and J lost 6 bases; unmatched junction nucleotides: 8. The length of the CDR3 is 16 residues. The CDR3 DNA is TGTGCCAGCAGTGAAGCATTAGCGGGACTCACCGATACGCAGTATTTT. Translated, it gives CASSEALAGLTDTQYF.

V is TRBV2 and J is TRBJ2-7, with D possibly matching TRBD2 (5 bases). The CDR3 contains 12 residues. Germline CDR1 is SNHLY and CDR2 is FYNNEI. The V end lost 5 bases, the J end lost 4 bases, and 9 bases lay between the germline ends. This chain's CDR3 is CASSRLKYEQYF. DNA of the CDR3: TGTGCCAGCAGTCGACTAAAGTACGAGCAGTACTTC. Using reference TRBV2 and TRBJ2-7 for the parts outside the CDR3, the full variable domain is EPEVTQTPSHQVTQMGQEVILRCVPISNHLYFYWYRQILGQKVEFLVSFYNNEISEKSEIFDDQFSVERPDGSNFTLKIRSTKLEDSAMYFCASSRLKYEQYFGPGTRLTVT.